The present T cell receptor beta chain was sequenced within a study of long-term antiretroviral therapy in people with HIV. J was trimmed by 1 base and V by 1 base; bases with no gene match: 3. The CDR3 runs to 16 residues. From germline, CDR1 is SGHNT and CDR2 YENEEA. Study-level findings and limits: Relative to control repertoires, HIV repertoires exhibited narrower CDR3 length ranges. ART adherence, viral resistance and therapy changes were undocumented.

Note on this clone: Its antigen remains unknown.

This was the immunoSEQ v3.0 assay at survey level. The method was immunoSEQ multiplex PCR; TCRdb's version includes in-frame clones alone and lacks a portion of them. The sample records tens of thousands of clones, approximately 81% being singletons. The chain combines TRBV11-3 with TRBJ2-3; 9 nucleotides match TRBD2. Sequences were derived from unsorted PBMCs, sampled 4.8 to 5 years after starting antiretroviral therapy. This TCR came from a man aged 40-55 years with HIV. The CDR3 here is CASSLAAGGGTDTQYF. In DNA form, the CDR3 reads TGTGCCAGCAGCTTAGCGGCGGGAGGGGGCACAGATACGCAGTATTTT.